The T cell receptor beta chain under discussion was sequenced for a study of PD-1 blockade in classical Hodgkin lymphoma. Study results and limitations: It was among complete responders that baseline diversity resembled that of newly diagnosed patients.

Documented time point: cycle 4 day 1 (C4D1), after more than five weeks of nivolumab. Every patient relapsed after autologous stem cell transplantation, and brentuximab vedotin exposure varied. TCRdb's table, derived via immunoSEQ multiplex PCR, lists solely in-frame clones and lacks some. The sample includes about 90,000 clones, about nine tenths seen only once; the top ten take around 3%. A word on this clone: What it binds is unknown.

The CDR3 loop spans 15 amino acids. Germline V gene data show CDR1 as LNHDA and CDR2 as SQIVND (reference sequence). Trimming took 2 bases from V and 2 from J; bases not matched to a gene: 3. The clonotype was recovered from a human donor with classical Hodgkin lymphoma. The V call is TRBV19, the J call TRBJ2-3, with TRBD2 identical over 8 bases. The specimen comprised peripheral blood mononuclear cells (PBMCs), sampled before the fourth cycle of nivolumab. The CDR3 spells CASSIILAATDTQYF. CDR3 bases: TGTGCCAGTAGTATAATACTAGCGGCCACAGATACGCAGTATTTT.